The next 6 T cell receptor beta chains were all read from a single sample in a study of T cell responses to AZD1222 COVID-19 vaccine. Clones were sequenced by immunoSEQ multiplex PCR, and TCRdb holds only the in-frame ones, with some missing. The table has more than 75,000 clones, approximately 90% seen once. The specimen was peripheral blood, collected 28 days after the second AZD1222 dose. The receptor source for this set is an adult who received the AZD1222 COVID-19 vaccine.

This clone appeared once. V usage is TRBV28 and J usage is TRBJ1-4, with D perhaps matching TRBD1 (6 bases). V was cut by 1 base and J by 8 bases, with 14 bases left in between. This CDR3 is 15 amino acids long. From germline, CDR1 is MDHEN and CDR2 SYDVKM. The CDR3 region is CASSLSRGAGEKLFF. Here the CDR3 DNA reads TGTGCCAGCAGTTTATCGCGGGGGGCTGGGGAAAAACTGTTTTTT.

This rearrangement joins TRBV28 to TRBJ2-3; maybe TRBD2 (6 bases). The CDR3 has 15 amino acids. Trimming cost V 6 bases and J 4 bases, with 17 bases left between them. Germline CDR1 reads MDHEN; CDR2 reads SYDVKM. CDR3 residues: CASSSRGGGADTQYF. CDR3 DNA: TGTGCCAGCAGCTCTAGGGGTGGCGGGGCAGATACGCAGTATTTT.

This clone came up once. The rearrangement uses TRBV28 and TRBJ1-3, with D unresolved. Germline V gene data show CDR1 as MDHEN and CDR2 as SYDVKM. The CDR3 is 14 amino acids. With 5 bases removed from V and 4 bases from J, the gap between germline ends came to 12 bases. CDR3 sequence (DNA): TGTGCCAGCAGTCCGCCCGCGGCCGGAAACACCATATATTTT. It is translated as CASSPPAAGNTIYF.

The chain is built from TRBV9 and TRBJ2-1; tentatively, D is TRBD1 (6 bases). CDR3 length: 15 residues. Germline CDR1 is SGDLS and CDR2 is YYNGEE. Trimming cost V 0 bases and J 10 bases, with 17 bases left between them. The CDR3 nucleotides read TGTGCCAGCAGCGTAGGAGGATCTGGACAGAGCGAGCAGTTCTTC. It translates to CASSVGGSGQSEQFF.

This chain joins TRBV14 and TRBJ1-4, with D possibly being TRBD1 (6 bases). The germline CDR1 and CDR2 sequences are SGHDN and FVKESK. V was pared by 0 bases and J by 7 bases, with 12 bases between. The CDR3 runs 15 residues. The CDR3 is CASSQDMGAGEKLFF. Here the CDR3 DNA reads TGTGCCAGCAGCCAAGATATGGGGGCGGGTGAAAAACTGTTTTTT.

V gene TRBV21-1 combines with J gene TRBJ1-4. TRBV21-1 is a pseudogene. This CDR3 has 14 amino acids. The CDR3 reads CASSKGRINEKLFF. DNA for the CDR3: TGTGCCAGCAGCAAGGGACGGATTAATGAAAAACTGTTTTTT.